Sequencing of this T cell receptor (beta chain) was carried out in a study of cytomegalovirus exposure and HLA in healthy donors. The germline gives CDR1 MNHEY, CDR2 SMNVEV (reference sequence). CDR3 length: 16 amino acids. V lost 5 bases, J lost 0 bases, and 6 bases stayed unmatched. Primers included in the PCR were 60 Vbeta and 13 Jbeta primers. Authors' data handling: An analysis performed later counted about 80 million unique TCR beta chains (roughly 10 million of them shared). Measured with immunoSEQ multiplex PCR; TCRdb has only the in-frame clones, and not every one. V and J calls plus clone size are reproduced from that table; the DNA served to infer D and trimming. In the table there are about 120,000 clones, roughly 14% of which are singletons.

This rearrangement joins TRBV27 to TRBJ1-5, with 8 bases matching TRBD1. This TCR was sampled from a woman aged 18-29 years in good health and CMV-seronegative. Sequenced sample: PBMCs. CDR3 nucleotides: TGTGCCAGCAGTCTCGGGACAGGAGATAGCAATCAGCCCCAGCATTTT. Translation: CASSLGTGDSNQPQHF.